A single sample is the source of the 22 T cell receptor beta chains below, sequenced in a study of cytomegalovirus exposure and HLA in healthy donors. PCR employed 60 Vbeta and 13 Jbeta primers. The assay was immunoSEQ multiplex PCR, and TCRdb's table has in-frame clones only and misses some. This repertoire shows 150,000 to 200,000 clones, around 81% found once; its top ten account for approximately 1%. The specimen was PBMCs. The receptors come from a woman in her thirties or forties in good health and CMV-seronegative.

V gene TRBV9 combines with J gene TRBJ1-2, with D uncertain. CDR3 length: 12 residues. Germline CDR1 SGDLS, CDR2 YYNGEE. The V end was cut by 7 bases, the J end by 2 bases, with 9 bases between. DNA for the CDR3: TGTGCCAGCGCGCATGAGAACTATGGCTACACCTTC. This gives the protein CASAHENYGYTF. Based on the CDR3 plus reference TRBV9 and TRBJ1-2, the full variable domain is DSGVTQTPKHLITATGQRVTLRCSPRSGDLSVYWYQQSLDQGLQFLIQYYNGEERAKGNILERFSAQQFPDLHSELNLSSLELGDSALYFCASAHENYGYTFGSGTRLTVV.

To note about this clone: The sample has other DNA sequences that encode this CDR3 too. The CDR3 coding sequence is TGTGCCAGCAGCTTCGGACAATATGGCTACACCTTC. Amino acids: CASSFGQYGYTF. V is TRBV7-9 and J is TRBJ1-2, with TRBD1 as a possible D gene (5 bases). Looked up from germline, CDR1 is SEHNR and CDR2 is FQNEAQ (reference sequence). There are 12 residues in the CDR3. V was trimmed by 3 bases and J by 5 bases, leaving 7 bases between them. The complete variable domain, with remaining parts taken from reference TRBV7-9 and TRBJ1-2, reads DTGVSQNPRHKITKRGQNVTFRCDPISEHNRLYWYRQTLGQGPEFLTYFQNEAQLEKSRLLSDRFSAERPKGSFSTLEIQRTEQGDSAMYLCASSFGQYGYTFGSGTRLTVV.

CDR3 DNA: TGTGCCAGCAGCCCCGGGACAGGGGGTGGGGAGACCCAGTACTTC. This codes for CASSPGTGGGETQYF. V is TRBV7-3 and J is TRBJ2-5, with 11 bases matching TRBD1. The CDR3 extends over 15 amino acids. CDR1 and CDR2 from the germline V gene are SGHTA and FQGTGA. After removal of 5 bases from V and 5 bases from J, the junction contained 7 bases not matched to a gene.

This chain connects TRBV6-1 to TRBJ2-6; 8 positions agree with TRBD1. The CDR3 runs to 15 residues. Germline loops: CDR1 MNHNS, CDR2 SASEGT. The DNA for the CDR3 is TGTGGGACCTCCCAGGGGGCGGACGGGGCCAACGTCCTGACTTTC. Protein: CGTSQGADGANVLTF.

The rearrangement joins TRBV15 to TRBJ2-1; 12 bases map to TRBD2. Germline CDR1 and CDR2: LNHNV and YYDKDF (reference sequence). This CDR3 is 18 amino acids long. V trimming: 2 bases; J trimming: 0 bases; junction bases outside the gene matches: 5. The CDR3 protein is CATSRTGTSGYSYNEQFF. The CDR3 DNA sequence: TGTGCCACCAGCAGAACCGGGACTAGCGGGTACTCCTACAATGAGCAGTTCTTC.

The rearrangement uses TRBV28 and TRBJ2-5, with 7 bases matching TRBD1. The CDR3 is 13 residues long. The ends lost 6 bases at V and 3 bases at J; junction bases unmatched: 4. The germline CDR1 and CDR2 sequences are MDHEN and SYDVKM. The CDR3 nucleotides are TGTGCCAGCAGGTCCGGGACAGAAGAGACCCAGTACTTC. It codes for CASRSGTEETQYF.

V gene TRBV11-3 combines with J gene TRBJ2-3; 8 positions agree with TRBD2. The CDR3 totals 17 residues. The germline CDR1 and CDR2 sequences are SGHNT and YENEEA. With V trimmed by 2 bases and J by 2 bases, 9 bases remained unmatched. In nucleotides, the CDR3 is TGTGCCAGCAGCTTAAGGGGTAGCGGGACTTCCACAGATACGCAGTATTTT. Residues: CASSLRGSGTSTDTQYF.

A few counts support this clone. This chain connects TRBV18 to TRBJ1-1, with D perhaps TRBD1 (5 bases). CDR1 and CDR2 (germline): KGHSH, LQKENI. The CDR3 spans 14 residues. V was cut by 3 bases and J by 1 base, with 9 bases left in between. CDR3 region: CASSPWGENTEAFF. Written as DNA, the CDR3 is TGTGCCAGCTCACCTTGGGGGGAGAACACTGAAGCTTTCTTT. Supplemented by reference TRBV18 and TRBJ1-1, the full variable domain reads NAGVMQNPRHLVRRRGQEARLRCSPMKGHSHVYWYRQLPEEGLKFMVYLQKENIIDESGMPKERFSAEFPKEGPSILRIQQVVRGDSAAYFCASSPWGENTEAFFGQGTRLTVV.

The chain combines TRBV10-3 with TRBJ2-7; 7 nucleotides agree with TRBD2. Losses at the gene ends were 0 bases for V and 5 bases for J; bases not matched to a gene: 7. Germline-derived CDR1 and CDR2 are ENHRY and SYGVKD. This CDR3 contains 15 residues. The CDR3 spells CAISESSRDYDEQYF. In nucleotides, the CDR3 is TGTGCCATCAGTGAGTCCTCCCGGGACTACGACGAGCAGTACTTC.

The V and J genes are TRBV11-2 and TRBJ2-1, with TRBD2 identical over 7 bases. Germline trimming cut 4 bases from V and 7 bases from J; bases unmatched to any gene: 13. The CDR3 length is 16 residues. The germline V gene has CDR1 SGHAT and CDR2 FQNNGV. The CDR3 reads CASSSLPRGSRNEQFF. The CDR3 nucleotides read TGTGCCAGCAGCTCCCTCCCCCGCGGGAGTAGAAATGAGCAGTTCTTC. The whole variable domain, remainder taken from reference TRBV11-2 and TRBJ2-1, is EAGVAQSPRYKIIEKRQSVAFWCNPISGHATLYWYQQILGQGPKLLIQFQNNGVVDDSQLPKDRFSAERLKGVDSTLKIQPAKLEDSAVYLCASSSLPRGSRNEQFFGPGTRLTVL.

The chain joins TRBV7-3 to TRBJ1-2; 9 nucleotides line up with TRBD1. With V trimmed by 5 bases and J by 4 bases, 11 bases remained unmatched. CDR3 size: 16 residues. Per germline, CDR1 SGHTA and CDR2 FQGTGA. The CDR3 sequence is CASSILPGQGIYGYTF. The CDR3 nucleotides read TGTGCCAGCAGCATACTACCGGGACAGGGAATCTATGGCTACACCTTC.

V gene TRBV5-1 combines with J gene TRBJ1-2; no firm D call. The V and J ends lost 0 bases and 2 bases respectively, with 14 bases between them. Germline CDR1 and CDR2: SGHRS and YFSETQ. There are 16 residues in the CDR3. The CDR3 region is CASSLGFGGWNYGYTF. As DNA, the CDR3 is TGCGCCAGCAGCTTGGGATTCGGAGGATGGAACTATGGCTACACCTTC.

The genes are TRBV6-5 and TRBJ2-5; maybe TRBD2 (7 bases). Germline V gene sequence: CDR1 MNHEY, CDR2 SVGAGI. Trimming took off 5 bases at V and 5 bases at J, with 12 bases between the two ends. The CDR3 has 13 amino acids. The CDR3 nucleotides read TGTGCCAGCAGTGCACAGGGAGGGGAGACCCAGTACTTC. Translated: CASSAQGGETQYF.

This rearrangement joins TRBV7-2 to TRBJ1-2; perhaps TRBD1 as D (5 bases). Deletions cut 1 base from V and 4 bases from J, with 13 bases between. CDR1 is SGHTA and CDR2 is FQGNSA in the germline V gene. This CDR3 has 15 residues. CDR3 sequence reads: CASSLDGGGVYGYTF. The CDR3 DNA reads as TGTGCCAGCAGCTTAGATGGCGGGGGAGTCTATGGCTACACCTTC.

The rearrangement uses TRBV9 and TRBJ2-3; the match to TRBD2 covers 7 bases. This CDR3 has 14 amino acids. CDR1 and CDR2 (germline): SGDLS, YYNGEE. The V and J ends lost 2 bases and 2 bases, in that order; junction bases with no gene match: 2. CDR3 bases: TGTGCCAGCAGCGTGACTAGCAACACAGATACGCAGTATTTT. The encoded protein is CASSVTSNTDTQYF.

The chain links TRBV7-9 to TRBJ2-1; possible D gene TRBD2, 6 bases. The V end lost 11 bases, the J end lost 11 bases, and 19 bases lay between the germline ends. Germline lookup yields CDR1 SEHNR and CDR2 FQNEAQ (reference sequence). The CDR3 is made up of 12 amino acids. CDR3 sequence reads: CAGGAGSIQQFF. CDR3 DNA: TGTGCCGGAGGAGCGGGCTCGATTCAGCAGTTCTTC.

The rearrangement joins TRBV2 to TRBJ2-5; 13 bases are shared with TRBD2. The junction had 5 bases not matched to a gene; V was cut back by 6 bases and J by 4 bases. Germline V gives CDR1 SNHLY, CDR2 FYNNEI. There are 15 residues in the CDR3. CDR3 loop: CASRGTSGVLETQYF. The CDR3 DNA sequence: TGTGCCAGCAGGGGGACTAGCGGGGTTTTAGAGACCCAGTACTTC.

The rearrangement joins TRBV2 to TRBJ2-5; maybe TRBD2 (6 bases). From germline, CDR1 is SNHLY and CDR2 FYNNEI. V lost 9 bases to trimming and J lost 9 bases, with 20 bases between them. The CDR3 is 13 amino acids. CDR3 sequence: CARGGEGKWAQYF. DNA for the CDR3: TGTGCCAGGGGGGGTGAGGGGAAATGGGCCCAGTACTTC.

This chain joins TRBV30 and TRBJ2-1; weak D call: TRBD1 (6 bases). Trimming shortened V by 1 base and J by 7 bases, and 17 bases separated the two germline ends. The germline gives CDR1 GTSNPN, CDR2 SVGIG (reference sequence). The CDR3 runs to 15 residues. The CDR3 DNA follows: TGTGCCTGGAGTGGTGCGGGCGCGAGGGGGAATGAGCAGTTCTTC. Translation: CAWSGAGARGNEQFF.

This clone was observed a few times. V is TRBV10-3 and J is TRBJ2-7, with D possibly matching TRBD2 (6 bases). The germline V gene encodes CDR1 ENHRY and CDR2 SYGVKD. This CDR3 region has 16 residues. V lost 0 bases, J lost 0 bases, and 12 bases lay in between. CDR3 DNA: TGTGCCATCAGTGAGTCGGGAGGACGGACCTCCTACGAGCAGTACTTC. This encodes CAISESGGRTSYEQYF.

CDR3 region: CASSQGARGTTSSYNEQFF. The CDR3 DNA sequence: TGTGCCAGCAGCCAGGGTGCCCGAGGGACAACCAGCTCCTACAATGAGCAGTTCTTC. This chain connects TRBV14 to TRBJ2-1; tentative D call: TRBD1 (6 bases). Trimming shortened V by 3 bases and J by 0 bases, and 21 bases separated the two germline ends. Germline CDR1 is SGHDN and CDR2 is FVKESK. This CDR3 has 19 residues.

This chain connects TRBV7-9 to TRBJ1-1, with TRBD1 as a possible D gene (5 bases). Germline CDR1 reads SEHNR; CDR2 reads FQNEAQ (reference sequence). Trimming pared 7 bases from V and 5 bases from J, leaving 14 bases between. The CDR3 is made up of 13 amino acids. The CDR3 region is CASTEGSRTEAFF. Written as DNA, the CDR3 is TGTGCCAGCACGGAGGGGTCGAGGACTGAAGCTTTCTTT.